This TCR beta chain was profiled in a study of regulatory T cells in long-lasting Graves disease. General study findings and limits: For persistent Graves' patients, TCR diversity was lower than for newly diagnosed ones.

Documented time point: newly diagnosed GD, antithyroid drugs for less than 3 months. The TCR library was prepared using RNA isolated from PBMCs. Arm-PCR of CDR3 regions and iRepertoire HTBI primers were used to build TCR beta libraries. In the original workflow: Samples revealed under 65 TRBV and 11 to 15 TRBJ segments. Each CDR3 protein is one row after TCRdb ran MiXCR on the multiplex PCR reads. The V and J calls here are based on TCRdb, not the publication. The table has some 500,000 distinct CDR3 sequences, 15% to 20% seen once. Germline CDR1 is SQVTM and CDR2 is ANQGSEA. V was pared by 4 bases and J by 2 bases, with 11 bases between. This CDR3 is 13 amino acids long. Regarding this clonotype: Its antigen remains unknown.

These data were likewise used in another study, on T cells in Graves' hyperthyroidism and ophthalmopathy. As that report states: The HTBI primer set drove a first-round RT-PCR of the TCR CDR3. Among thyroid clonotypes expanded above 0.001, most also appeared in blood.

Specimen: peripheral blood mononuclear cells (PBMCs), collected at new diagnosis, from a patient treated with antithyroid drugs. The V gene is TRBV29-1, the J gene TRBJ1-2, with TRBD1 as a possible D gene (6 bases). This receptor was identified in a woman aged 35 to 59 with Graves disease. As DNA, the CDR3 is TGCAGCGTTGGGGACAAAGGAAACTATGGCTACACCTTC. Its protein is CSVGDKGNYGYTF.